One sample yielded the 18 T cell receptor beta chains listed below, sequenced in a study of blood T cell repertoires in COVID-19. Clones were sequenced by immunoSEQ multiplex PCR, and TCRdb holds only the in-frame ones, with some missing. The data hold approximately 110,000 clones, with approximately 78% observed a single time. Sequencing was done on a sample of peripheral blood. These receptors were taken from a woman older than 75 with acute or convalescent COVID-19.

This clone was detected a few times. The CDR3 DNA reads TGTGCCAGTAGTATAGGGAGGGGACAGGGATCCACAGATACGCAGTATTTT. Translation gives CASSIGRGQGSTDTQYF. This chain uses TRBV19 with TRBJ2-3; 9 bases match TRBD1. Looked up from germline, CDR1 is LNHDA and CDR2 is SQIVND (reference sequence). Losses at the gene ends were 1 base for V and 2 bases for J; bases not matched to a gene: 7. This CDR3 spans 17 amino acids. Variable domain in full (rest from reference TRBV19 and TRBJ2-3): DGGITQSPKYLFRKEGQNVTLSCEQNLNHDAMYWYRQDPGQGLRLIYYSQIVNDFQKGDIAEGYSVSREKKESFPLTVTSAQKNPTAFYLCASSIGRGQGSTDTQYFGPGTRLTVL.

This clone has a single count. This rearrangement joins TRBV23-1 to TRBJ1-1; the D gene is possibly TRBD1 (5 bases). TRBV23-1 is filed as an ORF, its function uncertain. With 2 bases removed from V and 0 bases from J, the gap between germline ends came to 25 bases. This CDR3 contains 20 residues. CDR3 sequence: CASSQEGAVASIRMNTEAFF. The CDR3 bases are TGCGCCAGCAGTCAAGAAGGGGCAGTCGCAAGCATTCGTATGAACACTGAAGCTTTCTTT.

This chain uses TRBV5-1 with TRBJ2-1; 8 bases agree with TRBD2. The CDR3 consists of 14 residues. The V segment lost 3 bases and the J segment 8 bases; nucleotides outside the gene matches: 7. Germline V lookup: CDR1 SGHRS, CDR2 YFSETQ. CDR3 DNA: TGCGCCAGCAGCTGGACTAGCCCGGGGGATGAGCAGTTCTTC. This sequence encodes CASSWTSPGDEQFF.

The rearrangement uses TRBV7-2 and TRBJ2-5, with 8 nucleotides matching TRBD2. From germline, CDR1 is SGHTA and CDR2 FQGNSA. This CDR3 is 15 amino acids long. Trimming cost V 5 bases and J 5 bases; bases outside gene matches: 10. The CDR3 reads CASSPQAGEGETQYF. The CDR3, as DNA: TGTGCCAGCAGCCCGCAAGCGGGAGAGGGGGAGACCCAGTACTTC.

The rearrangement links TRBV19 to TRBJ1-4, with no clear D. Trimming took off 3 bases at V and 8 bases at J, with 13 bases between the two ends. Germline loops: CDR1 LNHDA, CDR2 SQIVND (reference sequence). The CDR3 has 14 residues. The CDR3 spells CASSIPGIVEKLFF. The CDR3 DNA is TGTGCCAGTAGTATCCCGGGTATCGTCGAAAAACTGTTTTTT.

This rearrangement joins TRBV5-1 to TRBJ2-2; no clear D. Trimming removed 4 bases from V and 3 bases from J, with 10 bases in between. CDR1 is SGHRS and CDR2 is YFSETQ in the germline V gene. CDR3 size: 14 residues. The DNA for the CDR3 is TGCGCCAGCAGCCCCGACTGGGACACCGGGGAGCTGTTTTTT. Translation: CASSPDWDTGELFF.

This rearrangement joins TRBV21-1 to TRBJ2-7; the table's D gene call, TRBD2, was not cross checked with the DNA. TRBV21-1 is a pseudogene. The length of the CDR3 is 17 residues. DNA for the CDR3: TGTGCCAGCAGCAAAGTGAGGTCCTTCCCGGGGGGCGACGAGCAGTACTTC. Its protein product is CASSKVRSFPGGDEQYF.

The CDR3 sequence: CASSLRQGPNQPQHF. The CDR3 nucleotides read TGCGCCAGCAGCCTGAGACAGGGTCCCAATCAGCCCCAGCATTTT. The J gene is TRBJ1-5, the V gene TRBV4-1; 7 bases are a match to TRBD1. V lost 4 bases, J lost 3 bases, and 6 bases stayed unmatched. The CDR3 covers 15 residues. CDR1 is MGHRA, CDR2 YSYEKL, per germline.

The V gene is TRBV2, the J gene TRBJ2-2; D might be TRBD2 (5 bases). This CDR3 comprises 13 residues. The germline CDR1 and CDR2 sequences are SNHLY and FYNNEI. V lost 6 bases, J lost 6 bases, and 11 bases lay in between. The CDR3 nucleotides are TGTGCCAGCAGGGCGGCCGGGGCCGGGGAGCTGTTTTTT. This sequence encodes CASRAAGAGELFF.

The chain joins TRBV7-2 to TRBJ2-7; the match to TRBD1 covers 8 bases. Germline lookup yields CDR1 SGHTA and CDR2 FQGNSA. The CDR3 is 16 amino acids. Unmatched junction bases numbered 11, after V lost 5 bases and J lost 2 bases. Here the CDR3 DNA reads TGTGCCAGCAGCCTATCGGGACAGGAGATTCCCTACGAGCAGTACTTC. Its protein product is CASSLSGQEIPYEQYF.

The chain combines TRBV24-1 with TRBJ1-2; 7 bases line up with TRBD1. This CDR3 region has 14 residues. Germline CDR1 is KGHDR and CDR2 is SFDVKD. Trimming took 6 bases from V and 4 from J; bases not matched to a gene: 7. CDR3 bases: TGTGCCACCAGTACGGACAGGTTTTCCTATGGCTACACCTTC. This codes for CATSTDRFSYGYTF.

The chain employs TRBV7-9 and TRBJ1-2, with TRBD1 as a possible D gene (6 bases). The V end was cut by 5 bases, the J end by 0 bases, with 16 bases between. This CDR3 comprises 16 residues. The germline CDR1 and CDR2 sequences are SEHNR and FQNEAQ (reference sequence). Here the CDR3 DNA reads TGTGCCAGCAGCACAGGGCAGGGGATAGCTAACTATGGCTACACCTTC. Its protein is CASSTGQGIANYGYTF.

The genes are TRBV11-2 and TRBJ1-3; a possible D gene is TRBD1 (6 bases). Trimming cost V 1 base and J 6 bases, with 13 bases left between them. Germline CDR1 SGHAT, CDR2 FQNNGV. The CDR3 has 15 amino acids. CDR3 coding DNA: TGTGCCAGCAGCTTAGGGCAGGGGAACGCAAACACCATATATTTT. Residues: CASSLGQGNANTIYF.

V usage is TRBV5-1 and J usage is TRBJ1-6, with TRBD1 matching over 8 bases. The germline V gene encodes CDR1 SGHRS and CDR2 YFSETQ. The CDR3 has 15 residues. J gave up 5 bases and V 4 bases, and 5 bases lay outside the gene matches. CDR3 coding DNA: TGCGCCAGCAGCCCTGGACAGGGCAATAATTCACCCCTCCACTTT. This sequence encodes CASSPGQGNNSPLHF.

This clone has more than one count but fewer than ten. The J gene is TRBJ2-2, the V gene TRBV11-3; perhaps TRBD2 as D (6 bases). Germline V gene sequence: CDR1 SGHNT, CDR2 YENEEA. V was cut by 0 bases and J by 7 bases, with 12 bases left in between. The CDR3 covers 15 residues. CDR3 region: CASSLDGRKDGELFF. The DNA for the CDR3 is TGTGCCAGCAGCTTAGACGGGAGAAAGGACGGGGAGCTGTTTTTT.

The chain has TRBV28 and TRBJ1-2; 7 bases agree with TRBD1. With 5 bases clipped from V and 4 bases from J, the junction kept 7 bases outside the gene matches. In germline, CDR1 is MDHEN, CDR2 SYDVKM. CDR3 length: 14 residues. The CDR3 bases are TGTGCCAGCAGTGGCCCCCGGGACAGCTATGGCTACACCTTC. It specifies CASSGPRDSYGYTF.

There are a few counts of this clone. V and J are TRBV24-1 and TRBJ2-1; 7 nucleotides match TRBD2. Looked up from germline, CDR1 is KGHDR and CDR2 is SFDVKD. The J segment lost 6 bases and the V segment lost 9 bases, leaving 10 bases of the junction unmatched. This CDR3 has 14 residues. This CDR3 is CATETASGVNEQFF. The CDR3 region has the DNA TGTGCCACCGAGACGGCTAGCGGAGTCAATGAGCAGTTCTTC.

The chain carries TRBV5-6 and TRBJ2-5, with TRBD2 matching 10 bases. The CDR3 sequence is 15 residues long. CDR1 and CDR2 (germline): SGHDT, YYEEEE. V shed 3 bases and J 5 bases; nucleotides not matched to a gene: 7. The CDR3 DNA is TGTGCCAGCAGCTCCCGACTAGCGGGTGGGGAGACCCAGTACTTC. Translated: CASSSRLAGGETQYF.